Below are 4 T cell receptor beta chains sequenced from a single sample in a study of blood T cell repertoires in COVID-19. TCRdb's table, derived via immunoSEQ multiplex PCR, lists solely in-frame clones and lacks some. The sample lists fewer than 300,000 clones; 85% were seen once. Sequences were obtained from PBMCs or T cells enriched from blood (not recorded which). The receptors shown here come from a woman aged 50 to 60 who had recovered from COVID-19.

The rearrangement joins TRBV5-6 to TRBJ1-3; possible D gene TRBD1, 6 bases. There are 14 residues in the CDR3. Between the trimmed V and J ends, which lost 7 bases and 2 bases, there was a span of 13 bases. CDR1 and CDR2 from the germline V gene are SGHDT and YYEEEE. The CDR3 is CASYRAMAGNTIYF. In DNA form, the CDR3 reads TGTGCCAGCTACAGGGCCATGGCTGGAAACACCATATATTTT.

This clone came up a few times. The rearrangement uses TRBV6-1 and TRBJ1-6; perhaps TRBD1 as D (6 bases). V lost 2 bases and J lost 13, with 24 bases in between. This CDR3 spans 17 amino acids. The germline gives CDR1 MNHNS, CDR2 SASEGT. CDR3 nucleotide sequence: TGTGCCAGCAGTGAAAGGAGGAAGGGGGTGGGGCTGGGGCCCCTCCACTTT. This encodes CASSERRKGVGLGPLHF.

The CDR3 reads CASRGVSTDTQYF. Written as DNA, the CDR3 is TGTGCCAGCCGGGGGGTGAGCACAGATACGCAGTATTTT. The chain joins TRBV12-3 or TRBV12-4 to TRBJ2-3; the match to TRBD2 covers 7 bases. This CDR3 is built from 13 residues. V lost 8 bases to trimming and J lost 0 bases; unmatched junction nucleotides: 2.

The rearrangement links TRBV6-1 to TRBJ2-3; D is ambiguous. Trimming took off 2 bases at V and 9 bases at J, with 12 bases between the two ends. Germline V gene sequence: CDR1 MNHNS, CDR2 SASEGT. There are 13 residues in the CDR3. CDR3 amino acids: CASSESPGSTQYF. CDR3 nucleotides: TGTGCCAGCAGTGAATCTCCAGGCAGCACGCAGTATTTT.